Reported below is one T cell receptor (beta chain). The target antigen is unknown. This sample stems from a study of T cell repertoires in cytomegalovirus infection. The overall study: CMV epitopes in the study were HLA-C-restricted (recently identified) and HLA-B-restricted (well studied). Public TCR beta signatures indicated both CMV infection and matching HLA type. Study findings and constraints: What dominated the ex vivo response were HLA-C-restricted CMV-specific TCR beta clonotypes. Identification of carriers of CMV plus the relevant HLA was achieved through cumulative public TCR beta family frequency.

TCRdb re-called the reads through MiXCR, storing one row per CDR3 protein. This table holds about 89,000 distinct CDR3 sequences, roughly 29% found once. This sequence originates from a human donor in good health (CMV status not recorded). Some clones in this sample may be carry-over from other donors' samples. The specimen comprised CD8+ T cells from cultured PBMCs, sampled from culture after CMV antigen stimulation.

The CDR3 protein is CASSSPLDTEAFF. CDR3 nucleotide sequence: TGTGCCAGCAGTTCCCCTTTGGACACTGAAGCTTTCTTT. The chain employs TRBV28 and TRBJ1-1; no definite D call. Per germline, CDR1 MDHEN and CDR2 SYDVKM. Trimming shortened V by 4 bases and J by 3 bases, and 9 bases separated the two germline ends. The CDR3 is made up of 13 amino acids.